Sequencing of this T cell receptor (beta chain) was carried out in a study of blood T cell repertoires in COVID-19. The overall study: The study drew acute and convalescent COVID-19 samples from the United States, Italy and Spain. Sample material is recorded as cDNA or gDNA derived from T cells, B-cell-depleted T cells, or PBMCs.

Germline trimming cut 4 bases from V and 5 bases from J; bases unmatched to any gene: 2. The CDR3 covers 13 residues. Germline V gene data show CDR1 as LNHDA and CDR2 as SQIVND (reference sequence). The repertoire was sequenced with immunoSEQ multiplex PCR; TCRdb's copy has only in-frame clones and lacks some. The table has about 250,000 clones, about nine tenths seen once. It was during active infection that Seattle patients were enrolled and then longitudinally followed. The V gene is TRBV19, the J gene TRBJ1-2; 9 bases align to TRBD1. This TCR derives from a man aged 25 to 40 with COVID-19, enrolled during active disease. Sample: peripheral blood. Here the CDR3 DNA reads TGTGCCAGTAGTACCGGGACAGGGTATGGCTACACCTTC. Translation gives CASSTGTGYGYTF.